Below, one T cell receptor (beta chain) is given with its context. The patients had locally advanced or metastatic urothelial carcinoma. This sample is drawn from a study of PD-L1 blockade in urothelial cancer. Sequenced by immunoSEQ multiplex PCR; TCRdb stores in-frame clones only, minus some. The table lists just over 20,000 clones, 90% of them singletons, with roughly 16% in the top ten. The CDR3 is made up of 15 amino acids. Per the germline V gene, CDR1 is SQVTM and CDR2 is ANQGSEA. Trimming stripped 0 bases from V and 6 bases from J, with 18 bases between. This TCR derives from a woman in her sixties or seventies with urothelial cancer. The specimen was PBMCs, collected around atezolizumab (anti-PD-L1) treatment. The chain combines TRBV29-1 with TRBJ2-7, with D perhaps TRBD2 (7 bases). The CDR3 DNA follows: TGCAGCGTTGAAGAGGGGGGGCCCACAAAGTCCGAGCAGTACTTC. Translating gives CSVEEGGPTKSEQYF.